This is a list of T cell receptor beta chains from one sample in a study of a mutant IDH1 vaccine in newly diagnosed glioma. These receptors are not linked to any known antigen. TCRdb's table, derived via immunoSEQ multiplex PCR, lists solely in-frame clones and lacks some. The table lists about 33,000 clones, roughly 80% of them singletons, with roughly 6.6% in the top ten. Material: PBMCs, obtained from a glioma patient whose treatment included an IDH1 peptide vaccine. Every receptor here comes from a woman under 30 with glioma. CDR3s include the opening cysteine and the closing phenylalanine or tryptophan. Each record gives: V gene, J gene, CDR3 protein.

>TRBV15|TRBJ1-1
CATSRDSLPNTEAFF
>TRBV4-3|TRBJ2-2
CASSQENRQAFTGELFF
>TRBV5-6|TRBJ2-5
CASSWGQGGGQYF
>TRBV18|TRBJ2-7
CASSPPTGQFYEQYF
>TRBV7-2|TRBJ2-5
CASRVTSGQETQYF
>TRBV19|TRBJ1-4
CASSEQGYFNEKLFF
>TRBV27|TRBJ2-1
CASTLGGGPYNEQFF
>TRBV25-1|TRBJ2-2
CASSELVGQTNTGELFF
>TRBV15|TRBJ1-1
CATCSDWGTEAFF
>TRBV10-3|TRBJ1-5
CAISELQGAGQPQHF
>TRBV11-1|TRBJ2-7
CASSYAGNRYEQYF
>TRBV15|TRBJ1-4
CATSQRDTSNEKLFF
>TRBV28|TRBJ1-1
CASSSRQAEAFF
>TRBV5-1|TRBJ2-1
CASSLQTVTSGGRQFF
>TRBV6-5|TRBJ2-7
CASSPGTGRTYEQYF
>TRBV29-1|TRBJ1-2
CSVASLRGGYTF
>TRBV9|TRBJ2-3
CASSALAGEVTDTQYF
>TRBV25-1|TRBJ1-1
CASSELQTTVVTEAFF
>TRBV11-2|TRBJ1-4
CASSSPSVQPEKLFF
>TRBV2|TRBJ2-7
CASSESRTAHEQYF
>TRBV18|TRBJ2-1
CASSLGSEGNEQFF
>TRBV5-5|TRBJ2-7
CASSFAPGLAPEQYF
>TRBV5-1|TRBJ2-7
CASSLAVGTPSYEQYF
>TRBV2|TRBJ2-7
CASSDGGVAPGEQYF
>TRBV11-3|TRBJ2-4
CASSLTGHVGNIQYF
>TRBV13|TRBJ1-1
CASRIRGGVNTEAFF
>TRBV21-1|TRBJ2-1
CASSGGSPTFEQFF
>TRBV28|TRBJ1-2
CASSFLQTNYGYTF
>TRBV28|TRBJ1-2
CASSLIKLYGYTF
>TRBV2|TRBJ1-1
CANGAAVNTEAFF
>TRBV19|TRBJ1-2
CASNLAGPMGYTF
>TRBV4-1|TRBJ1-5
CASSQDLTGGNQPQHF
>TRBV10-3|TRBJ2-4
CAISDQTSGREKNIQYF
>TRBV6-6|TRBJ2-2
CASSYFSTGELFF
>TRBV19|TRBJ1-5
CASSIEGRGGLGQPQHF
>TRBV27|TRBJ2-2
CASSWRLGELFF
>TRBV6-1|TRBJ2-1
CASSEVLAGGYNEQFF
>TRBV10-3|TRBJ1-1
CAISEGTRNTEAFF
>TRBV4-3|TRBJ2-7
CASSQEWGGWEQYF
>TRBV7-2|TRBJ2-2
CASSLRGWNTGELFF
>TRBV29-1|TRBJ1-1
CSVEDNTVEAFF
>TRBV5-4|TRBJ2-3
CASSPEGAPRSTDTQYF
>TRBV27|TRBJ2-1
CASRISGMGSYNEQFF
>TRBV2|TRBJ2-2
CASKTSANTGELFF
>TRBV19|TRBJ1-1
CASSINRIFGEAFF
>TRBV14|TRBJ1-6
CASSQERRDPTSYNSPLHF
>TRBV30|TRBJ1-1
CAWSRTGNTEAFF
>TRBV2|TRBJ2-7
CASRGAPSVYEQYF
>TRBV2|TRBJ1-5
CASSDGQGRTQPQHF
>TRBV29-1|TRBJ1-1
CSVEVAGNTEAFF
>TRBV12-5|TRBJ1-2
CASGLVDRASYYGYTF
>TRBV25-1|TRBJ2-1
CASTPGGYNEQFF
>TRBV6-4|TRBJ1-2
CATSEFPGLSYGYTF